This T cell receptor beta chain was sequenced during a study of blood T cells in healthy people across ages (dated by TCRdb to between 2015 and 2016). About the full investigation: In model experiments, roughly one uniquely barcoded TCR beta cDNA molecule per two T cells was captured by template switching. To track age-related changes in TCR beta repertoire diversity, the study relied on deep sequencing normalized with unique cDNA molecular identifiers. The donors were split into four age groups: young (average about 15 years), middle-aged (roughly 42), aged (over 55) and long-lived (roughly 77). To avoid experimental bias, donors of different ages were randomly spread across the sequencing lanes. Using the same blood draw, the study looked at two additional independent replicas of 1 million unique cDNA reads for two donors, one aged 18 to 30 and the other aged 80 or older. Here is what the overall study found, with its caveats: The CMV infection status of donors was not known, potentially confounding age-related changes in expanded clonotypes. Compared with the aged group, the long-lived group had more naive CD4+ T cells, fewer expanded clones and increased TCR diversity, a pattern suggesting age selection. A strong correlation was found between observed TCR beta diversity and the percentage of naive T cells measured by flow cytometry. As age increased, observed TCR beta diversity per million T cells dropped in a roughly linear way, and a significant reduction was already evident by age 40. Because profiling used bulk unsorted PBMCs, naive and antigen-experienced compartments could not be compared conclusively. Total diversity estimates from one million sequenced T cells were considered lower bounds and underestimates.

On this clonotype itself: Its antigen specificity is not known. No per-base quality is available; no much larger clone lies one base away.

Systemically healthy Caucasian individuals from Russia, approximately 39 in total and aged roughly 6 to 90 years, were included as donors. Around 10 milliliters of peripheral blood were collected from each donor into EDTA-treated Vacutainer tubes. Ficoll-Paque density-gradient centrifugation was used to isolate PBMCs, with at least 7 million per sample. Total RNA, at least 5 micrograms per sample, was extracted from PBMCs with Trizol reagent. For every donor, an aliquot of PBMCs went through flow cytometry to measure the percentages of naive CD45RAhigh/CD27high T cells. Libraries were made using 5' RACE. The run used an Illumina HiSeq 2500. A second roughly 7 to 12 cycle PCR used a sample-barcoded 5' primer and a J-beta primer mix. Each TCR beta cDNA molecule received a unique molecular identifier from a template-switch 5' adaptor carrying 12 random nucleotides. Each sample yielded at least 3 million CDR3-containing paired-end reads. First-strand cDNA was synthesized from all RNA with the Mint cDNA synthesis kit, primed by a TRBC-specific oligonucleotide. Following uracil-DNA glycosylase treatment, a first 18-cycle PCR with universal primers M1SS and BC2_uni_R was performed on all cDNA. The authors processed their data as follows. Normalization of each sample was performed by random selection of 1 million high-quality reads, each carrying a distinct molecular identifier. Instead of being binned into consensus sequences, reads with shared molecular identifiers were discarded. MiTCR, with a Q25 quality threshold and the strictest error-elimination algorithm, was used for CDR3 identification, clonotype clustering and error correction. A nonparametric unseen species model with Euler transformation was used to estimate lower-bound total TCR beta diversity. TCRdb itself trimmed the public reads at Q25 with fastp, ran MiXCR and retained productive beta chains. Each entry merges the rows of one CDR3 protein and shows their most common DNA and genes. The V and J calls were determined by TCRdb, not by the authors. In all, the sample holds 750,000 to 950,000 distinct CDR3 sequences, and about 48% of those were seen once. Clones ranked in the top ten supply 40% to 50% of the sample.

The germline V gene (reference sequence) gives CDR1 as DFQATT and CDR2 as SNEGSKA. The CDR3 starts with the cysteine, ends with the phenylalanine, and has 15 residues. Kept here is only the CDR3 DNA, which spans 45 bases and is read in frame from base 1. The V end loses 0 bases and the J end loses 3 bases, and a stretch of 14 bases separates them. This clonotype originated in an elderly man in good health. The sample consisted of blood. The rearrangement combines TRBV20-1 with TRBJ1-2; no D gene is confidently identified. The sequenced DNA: TGCAGTGCTAGAGATCCTGGCGGAGGAGACTATGGCTACACCTTC. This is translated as CSARDPGGGDYGYTF.